The entry below describes one T cell receptor beta chain. Its cognate antigen has yet to be identified. There are no base qualities to consult, and no much larger clone falls within one base. The sample belongs to a study of cytomegalovirus exposure and HLA in healthy donors (dated by TCRdb to the late 2010s). General notes on the study: In an earlier analysis of about 560 of the donors, roughly 300 Gb of sequence data and 100 million or so unique TCR beta sequences from roughly 180 million T cells were reported. About 280 gigabases of sequencing data and approximately 91 million unique TCR sequences made up an early release that covered fewer than 650 HLA-typed donors. Of the roughly 410 genotyped donors, approximately 80% were placed in the genetic ancestry cluster associated with self-reported Caucasian donors. The study was designed to test whether signatures of past pathogen exposure could be identified by cataloging public T cell receptors. The study used immunosequencing to profile the T cell repertoires of about 670 subjects and linked those repertoires to cytomegalovirus serostatus. Along with the roughly 670-subject first cohort, a separate validation cohort of approximately 110 different subjects was used. The study combined high-throughput TCR immunosequencing, statistical association of individual TCRs with disease status, and machine learning to predict cytomegalovirus infection status. A later analysis re-analyzed previously published TCR beta repertoires from 550 to 700 donors and added high-resolution HLA genotyping to study TCR occurrence patterns. In the later analysis, no new phenotypic data were used to find candidate immune exposures; instead, reliance was placed on TCR beta sequences and their occurrence across donors. An earlier analysis of 587 of the donors used high-throughput TCR beta sequencing to judge whether each TCR beta V gene segment behaved as functional or pseudogenic. Donor age, sex, ethnicity and CMV serostatus were compiled together with the repertoire data. Genome-wide SNP genotypes for about 60% of the 666 donors were used in a later genetic analysis, which treated that subset as a discovery cohort. All discovery cohort repertoires had been generated on a single sequencing platform. Both class I and class II loci were covered by HLA typing, at four-digit resolution. Typing coverage differed by locus: A, B, C, DRB1 and DQB1 were typed in roughly 620-640 donors, DQA1 in around 500, DPA1 in approximately 600, and DPB1 in 450 to 480. Because of strong linkage in the cohort, roughly five DR-DQ haplotypes were treated as single units for association and clustering. Across roughly 420 genotyped donors of the cohort, an average of about 220,000 unique TCR beta nucleotide sequences per donor were sequenced, and approximately 17% of those sequences were non-productive.

The receptor library was made with the immunoSEQ multiplex PCR assay. A mixture of 60 forward primers for TCR Vbeta segments and 13 reverse primers for TCR Jbeta segments was used in the multiplex PCR. Amplification of the CDR3 region of rearranged TCR beta genes was performed with a multiplex PCR assay on genomic DNA. The Illumina HiSeq System was used to sequence the amplified TCR beta libraries as 87-base-pair reads. Turning to the authors' computational methods: Across the 700 or so repertoires, a later analysis counted about 81 million unique TCR beta chains, some 11 million of which were shared by at least two donors. Raw reads were error-corrected and collapsed into unique sequences with a nearest-neighbor algorithm that merged closely related sequences to remove PCR and sequencing errors. V, D and J gene segments were assigned by aligning CDR3 sequences to IMGT reference sequences. For a sequence to be retained, a match of at least six nucleotides was required to both a V gene segment and a J gene segment. Rearrangements were classified as productive when the CDR3 lacked stop codons and remained in frame with V and J, and all other rearrangements were classified as non-productive. CDR3 was defined by IMGT convention, running from the second conserved V-encoded cysteine to the conserved J-encoded phenylalanine. The earlier analysis of some 550 of the donors excluded any sequence lacking an unambiguous match to a single V gene segment. In an earlier analysis of 587 of the donors, V segments were called functional above 56.7% productive rearrangements and were called segregating when the between-donor standard deviation exceeded 5%. To diagnose cytomegalovirus status from the catalog of TCR beta chain sequences, a statistical classification framework was built. A later analysis assigned V and J genes by comparing TCR nucleotide sequences with IMGT/GENE-DB human TR gene sequences. A later analysis assigned CDR3 sequences and most-parsimonious VDJ recombination scenarios with the TCRdist pipeline. In a later analysis, each TCR beta chain was defined by its CDR3 amino acid sequence together with its V-gene family, and reads without a unique V-gene family were excluded. As a way to deal with suspected cross-contamination and a sequencing artifact, a later analysis dropped over 550 nucleotide sequences that were highly shared and had low generation probability. In a later analysis, a clonal expansion index was calculated for each public chain from normalized within-repertoire ranks of inferred template counts. Generation probabilities in a later analysis came from a VDJ recombination model fitted to out-of-frame rearrangements, and those results were checked against IGoR. In a later analysis, hypergeometric tests were used to score TCR-TCR, TCR-HLA and TCR-CMV co-occurrence, with a repertoire-size bias correction applied to TCR pairs. In a later analysis, false discovery rates were estimated by permuting HLA or CMV assignments 20 times. In a later analysis, co-occurring TCRs were grouped using DBSCAN, with TCRdist sequence similarity added in when clustering inside HLA-allele-positive subsets. Co-occurrence clustering excluded repertoires with fewer than 30,000 or more than 120,000 public chains, plus five with anomalous nucleotide sharing. TCRdb carries this immuneACCESS record with in-frame sequences only. Its versions omit some clonotypes, under half of them owing to an unresolved V gene in the studies checked, with the rest unexplained. Clonal size and the V and J genes are those of that table, whereas D and trimming came from the DNA. For this sample the table gives approximately 300,000 clones, of which 80% were detected only once. The ten largest clones represent about 0.29% of the sample.

For CDR1 and CDR2, the germline V gene lists SQVTM and ANQGSEA. The CDR3 has 14 amino acids, counting the end cysteine and phenylalanine. Left in the record is the CDR3 DNA by itself, 42 bases read in frame from the first base. V is cut by 4 bases and J by 4 bases, and the space between the germline ends is 13 bases. General conclusions and limits of the study: Sequencing depth was assumed to be roughly uniform across donors in the presence/absence analyses, though that assumption may not hold. The earlier analysis of 450 to 700 of the donors excluded 15 to 20 rarely observed V segments, including chromosome 9 orphons, because counts were too low. A later analysis found that HLA-associated TCR beta chains were more clonally expanded and had lower generation probabilities than equally common non-associated chains. The study gave a list of roughly 150 TCR beta chains associated with cytomegalovirus. A further reported finding was that TCR beta sequences accurately predicted the HLA-A and HLA-B alleles for most subjects in the first cohort. A later genetic analysis associated a missense DCLRE1C variant with V-gene and J-gene trimming of TCR beta chains, and an independent cohort replicated the association. In a later analysis, most CMV-associated TCR beta chains were found to appear HLA-restricted, with HLA associations seemingly driven largely by CMV exposure. The authors suggested that the approach could potentially be extended to other disease states and immunological phenotypes. Immune exposure information for the cohort was limited to CMV serostatus. A later analysis reported that several top co-occurrence clusters appeared linked to parvovirus B19, influenza, CMV and Epstein-Barr virus. Compared with the roughly 720-donor mean, donors in an Asian-associated ancestry cluster had fewer N-insertions in productive TCRs, according to a later genetic analysis. A cluster of highly shared sequence variants was judged likely to represent a technical artifact of the sequencing pipeline. Linkage disequilibrium might explain the correlated functional status among segregating V segments, but an unknown experimental factor could not be excluded. Cytomegalovirus status was reported to be diagnosed by the classifier with high specificity and sensitivity in both the original and validation cohorts. Strong co-occurrence of HLA alleles, especially DR and DQ, made assigning TCR associations to individual alleles difficult. In this cohort, only TCR beta chains were sequenced, and detectable features were limited by the absence of alpha or paired-chain data. According to a later analysis, TCR association rates differed among HLA loci, with DRB1 alleles showing the most associated TCRs and HLA-C alleles showing the fewest. Broadly in line with IMGT annotations, most TCR beta V segments showed up in productive rearrangements about 90% or about 30% of the time in an earlier analysis of 450 to 750 of the donors. In a later analysis, over 15,000 TCR beta sequences were associated with specific HLA alleles at a false discovery rate of 0.05. Some IMGT-functional V segments, including TRBV6-2 and TRBV6-3, could not be told apart with the 87-base-pair reads, so those segments were excluded. Because some donors lacked HLA typing at each locus, the association tests relied only on the typed subset. Most TCR sequences were observed very rarely across donors, whereas some public TCRs were present in many individuals. In vitro tests confirmed that three of the cytomegalovirus-associated TCR beta chains recognize cytomegalovirus antigens.

The cohort comprised some 730 healthy bone marrow donors. Cohort members were all nominally healthy when sampled, although unrecorded immune exposures were likely present. The donor tested CMV seronegative and was one of the 352 seronegative cohort members. A peripheral blood sample was collected from each donor, and TCR beta sequencing was performed on peripheral blood mononuclear cells. Genomic DNA extraction from the blood cell samples was performed with the Qiagen DNeasy Blood Extraction Kit. The clonotype was recovered from a girl aged 2-15 years in good health and CMV-seronegative. The sequence links TRBV29-1 to TRBJ1-4; TRBD1 is perhaps the D gene, given 5 matching bases. Sequencing input: PBMCs. The CDR3 region reads CSVVGHRSNEKLFF. The nucleotides are TGCAGCGTTGTCGGGCACAGGAGTAATGAAAAACTGTTTTTT. Full variable domain (CDR3 extended with the reference TRBV29-1 and TRBJ1-4 proteins): SAVISQKPSRDICQRGTSLTIQCQVDSQVTMMFWYRQQPGQSLTLIATANQGSEATYESGFVIDKFPISRPNLTFSTLTVSNMSPEDSSIYLCSVVGHRSNEKLFFGSGTQLSVL.